This T cell receptor beta chain was captured in a study of blood T cell repertoires in COVID-19. Study-level background: The origin of the acute and convalescent COVID-19 samples was the United States, Italy and Spain. From T cells, B-cell-depleted T cells, or PBMCs came the material, which was cDNA or gDNA.

Germline loops: CDR1 ENHRY, CDR2 SYGVKD. There are 13 residues in the CDR3. V was pared by 10 bases and J by 0 bases, with 3 bases of the junction left unmatched. Using immunoSEQ multiplex PCR, the repertoire was profiled, and TCRdb retains in-frame clones only, with some absent. Of roughly 230,000 clones listed, around 83% are singletons. The TCR was taken from a woman aged 50 to 60 with acute or convalescent COVID-19. The sequenced material came from peripheral blood. V is TRBV10-3 and J is TRBJ2-3, with 8 bases matching TRBD2. CDR3 residues: CATGGGSTDTQYF. CDR3 nucleotides: TGTGCCACCGGGGGGGGGAGCACAGATACGCAGTATTTT.